The rows below give T cell receptor beta chains drawn from one sample of a study of blood T cell repertoires in COVID-19. Data came from immunoSEQ multiplex PCR; TCRdb stores just in-frame clones and leaves some out. The data hold nearly 95,000 clones, with 90% observed a single time. The sequencing input was peripheral blood. These receptors were obtained from a human donor with active COVID-19. The donor label of this sample is uncertain. CDR3s include the opening cysteine and the closing phenylalanine or tryptophan. The order of the fields is D gene, J gene, V gene, clone size, CDR3 DNA, CDR3 protein. D genes are given only for firm matches. Clone size, where shown, is once, few, many, or a class for clones that have expanded.

- TRBJ2-1 TRBV7-3 - TGTGCCAGCAGCCCCTATACCTACAATGAGCAGTTCTTC CASSPYTYNEQFF
- TRBJ2-3 TRBV9 - TGTGCCAGCAGCCAGACCCTGCAGGGGTCTTTGCGAGATACGCAGTATTTT CASSQTLQGSLRDTQYF
- TRBJ2-5 TRBV29-1 once TGCAGCGTCGCAGGTTCCCTCACAGGGACGTTACAAGAGACCCAGTACTTC CSVAGSLTGTLQETQYF
- TRBJ1-2 TRBV7-8 - TGTGCCAGCAGCTTAGCGGGTTGGCAGGGCCGCTACACCTTC CASSLAGWQGRYTF
TRBD1 TRBJ1-3 TRBV15 - TGTGCCACCAGCAGAGATCAGGGACAGGGTTCTGGAAACACCATATATTTT CATSRDQGQGSGNTIYF
- TRBJ1-4 TRBV3-1/TRBV3-2 - TGTGCCAGCAGCCAAGGAGACACGAACAATGAAAAACTGTTTTTT CASSQGDTNNEKLFF
TRBD2 TRBJ2-1 TRBV7-8 - TGTGCCAGCAGCTTGCGGACTAGTCGTCGGGTAGAGCAGTTCTTC CASSLRTSRRVEQFF
TRBD1 TRBJ1-1 TRBV6-5 - TGTGCCAGCAGGCACCGGGACAGGAACACTGAAGCTTTCTTT CASRHRDRNTEAFF
TRBD2 TRBJ2-3 TRBV11-3 - TGTGCCAGCAGCTTAGGGGTGCGGGGGGACACAGATACGCAGTATTTT CASSLGVRGDTDTQYF
- TRBJ2-7 TRBV4-2 - TGTGCCAGCAGCCAAGAGGGCAGGGGCGAGCAGTACTTC CASSQEGRGEQYF
- TRBJ2-1 TRBV28 - TGTGCCAGCAGTTTAGGGCAGGGAGGAACGTTCTTC CASSLGQGGTFF
TRBD1 TRBJ1-2 TRBV5-3 - TGTGCCAGGACCGAACTCAGGGGGACCTATGGCTACACCTTC CARTELRGTYGYTF
TRBD2 TRBJ2-5 TRBV25-1 - TGTGCCAGCAGCCCAGGGGGGCTACTAGCGGGGGAACAAGAGACCCAGTACTTC CASSPGGLLAGEQETQYF
TRBD1 TRBJ1-2 TRBV7-2 - TGTGCCAGCAGCCAGGGACAGGGACGACTGTATGGCTACACCTTC CASSQGQGRLYGYTF
- TRBJ1-1 TRBV5-8 - TGTGCCAGCAGCTTGGCCTGGACACGCGCCACTGAAGCTTTCTTT CASSLAWTRATEAFF
TRBD2 TRBJ2-2 TRBV7-6 - TGTGCCAGCAGCCTCGCCGCGGGGGGTGCCGGGGAGCTGTTTTTT CASSLAAGGAGELFF
- TRBJ2-1 TRBV6-4 - TGTGCCAGCAGTGACACAGGGCTCAATGAGCAGTTCTTC CASSDTGLNEQFF
TRBD2 TRBJ2-3 TRBV2 - TGTGCCAGCGCCTGGGTAAGCGGGGGTTCGGATACGCAGTATTTT CASAWVSGGSDTQYF
TRBD1 TRBJ1-2 TRBV7-9 once TGTGCCAGCAGCGACAGAGACAGGGTATGGAACTATGGCTACACCTTC CASSDRDRVWNYGYTF
TRBD1 TRBJ2-3 TRBV7-2 - TGTGCCAGCAGCTCGACAGGGGTCACAGATACGCAGTATTTT CASSSTGVTDTQYF
- TRBJ2-5 TRBV7-9 - TGTGCCAGCAGCTTAGGTCTGAGGCAGGGCATAGAGACCCAGTACTTC CASSLGLRQGIETQYF